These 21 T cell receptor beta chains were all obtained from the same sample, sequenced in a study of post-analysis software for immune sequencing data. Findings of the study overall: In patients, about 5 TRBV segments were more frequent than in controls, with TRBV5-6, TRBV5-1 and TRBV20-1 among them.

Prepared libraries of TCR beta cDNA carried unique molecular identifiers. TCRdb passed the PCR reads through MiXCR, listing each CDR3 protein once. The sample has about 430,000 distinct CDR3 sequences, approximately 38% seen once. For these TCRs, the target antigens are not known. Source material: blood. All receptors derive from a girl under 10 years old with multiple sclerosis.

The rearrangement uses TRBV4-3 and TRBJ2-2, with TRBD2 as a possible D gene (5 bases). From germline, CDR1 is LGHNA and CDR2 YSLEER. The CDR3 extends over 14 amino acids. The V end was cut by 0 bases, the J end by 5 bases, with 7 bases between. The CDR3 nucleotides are TGCGCCAGCAGCCAAGAGTCGGGAACCGGGGAGCTGTTTTTT. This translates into CASSQESGTGELFF.

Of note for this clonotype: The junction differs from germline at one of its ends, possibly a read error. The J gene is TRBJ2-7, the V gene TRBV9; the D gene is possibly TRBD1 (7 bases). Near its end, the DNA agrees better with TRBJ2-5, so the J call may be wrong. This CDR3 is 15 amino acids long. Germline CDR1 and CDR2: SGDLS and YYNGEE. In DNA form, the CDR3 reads TGTGTCAGCAGCTTAGGGGGGACAGTAATGGAGACCCAGTACTTC. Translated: CVSSLGGTVMETQYF.

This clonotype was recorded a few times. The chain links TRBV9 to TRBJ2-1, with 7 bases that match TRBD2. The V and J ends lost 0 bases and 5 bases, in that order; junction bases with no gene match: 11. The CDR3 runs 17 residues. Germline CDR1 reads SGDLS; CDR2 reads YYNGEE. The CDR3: CASSVVGASGPHNEQFF. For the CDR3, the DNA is TGTGCCAGCAGCGTAGTGGGTGCTAGCGGCCCCCACAATGAGCAGTTCTTC.

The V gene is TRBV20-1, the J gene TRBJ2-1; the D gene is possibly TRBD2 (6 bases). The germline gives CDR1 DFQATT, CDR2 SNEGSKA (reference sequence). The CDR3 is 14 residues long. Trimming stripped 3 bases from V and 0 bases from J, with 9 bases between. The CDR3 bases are TGCAGTGCTAGGATCGGGAGCTCCTACAATGAGCAGTTCTTC. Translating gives CSARIGSSYNEQFF.

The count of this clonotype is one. CDR3 sequence: CASGSGDRFDQPQHF. As DNA, the CDR3 is TGTGCCAGCGGTTCCGGAGACAGGTTCGATCAGCCCCAGCATTTT. The chain links TRBV12-3 or TRBV12-4 to TRBJ1-5; TRBD1 might be the D (6 bases). V was trimmed by 8 bases and J by 5 bases, leaving 19 bases between them. The CDR3 is made up of 15 amino acids.

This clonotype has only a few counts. CDR3 region: CSGTGGFSTEAFF. The CDR3 DNA reads TGCAGTGGTACAGGGGGCTTCTCGACTGAAGCTTTCTTT. J is TRBJ1-1 and V is TRBV20-1; 9 nucleotides align to TRBD1. The V segment lost 7 bases and the J segment 5 bases; nucleotides outside the gene matches: 8. Germline V gives CDR1 DFQATT, CDR2 SNEGSKA (reference sequence). CDR3 length: 13 amino acids.

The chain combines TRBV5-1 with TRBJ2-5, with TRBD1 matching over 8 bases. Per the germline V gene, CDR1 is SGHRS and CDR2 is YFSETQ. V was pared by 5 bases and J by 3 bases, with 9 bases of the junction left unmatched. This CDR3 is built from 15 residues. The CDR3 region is CASREPWTGKETQYF. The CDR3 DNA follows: TGCGCCAGCAGAGAGCCTTGGACAGGGAAAGAGACCCAGTACTTC.

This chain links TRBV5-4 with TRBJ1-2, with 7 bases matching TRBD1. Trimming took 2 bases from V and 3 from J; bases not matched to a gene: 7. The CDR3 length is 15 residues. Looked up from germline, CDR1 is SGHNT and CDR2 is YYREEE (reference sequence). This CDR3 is CASSLGTANYYGYTF. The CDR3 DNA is TGTGCCAGCAGCTTAGGGACAGCCAACTACTATGGCTACACCTTC. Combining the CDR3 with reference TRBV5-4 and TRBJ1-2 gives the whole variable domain ETGVTQSPTHLIKTRGQQVTLRCSSQSGHNTVSWYQQALGQGPQFIFQYYREEENGRGNFPPRFSGLQFPNYSSELNVNALELDDSALYLCASSLGTANYYGYTFGSGTRLTVV.

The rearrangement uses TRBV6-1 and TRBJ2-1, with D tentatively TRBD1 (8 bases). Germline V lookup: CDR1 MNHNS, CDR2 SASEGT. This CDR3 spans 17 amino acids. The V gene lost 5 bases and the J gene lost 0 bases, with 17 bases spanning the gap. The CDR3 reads CASSRYRGGSSYNEQFF. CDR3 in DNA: TGTGCCAGCAGTCGATACAGGGGGGGGAGCTCCTACAATGAGCAGTTCTTC.

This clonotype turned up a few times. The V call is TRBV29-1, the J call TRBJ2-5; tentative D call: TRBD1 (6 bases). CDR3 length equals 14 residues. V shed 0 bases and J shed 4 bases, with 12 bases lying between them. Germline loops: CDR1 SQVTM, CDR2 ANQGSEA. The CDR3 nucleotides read TGCAGCGTTGAAGATTGGCAGGGGAGAGAGACCCAGTACTTC. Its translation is CSVEDWQGRETQYF.

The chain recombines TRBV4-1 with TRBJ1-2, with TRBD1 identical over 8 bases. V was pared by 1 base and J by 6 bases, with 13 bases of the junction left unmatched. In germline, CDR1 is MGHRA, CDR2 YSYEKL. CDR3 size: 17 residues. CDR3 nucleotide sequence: TGCGCCAGCAGCCAAGCGACACAGGGGGAACCCAGAGATGGCTACACCTTC. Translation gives CASSQATQGEPRDGYTF.

CDR3 loop: CASSHYGTGRSEAFF. Written as DNA, the CDR3 is TGTGCCAGCAGCCACTACGGTACGGGCAGGTCTGAAGCTTTCTTT. The chain couples TRBV11-2 to TRBJ1-1, with D unclear. This CDR3 contains 15 residues. V was shortened by 5 bases and J by 6 bases, with 19 bases between the two germline ends. Germline V gives CDR1 SGHAT, CDR2 FQNNGV.

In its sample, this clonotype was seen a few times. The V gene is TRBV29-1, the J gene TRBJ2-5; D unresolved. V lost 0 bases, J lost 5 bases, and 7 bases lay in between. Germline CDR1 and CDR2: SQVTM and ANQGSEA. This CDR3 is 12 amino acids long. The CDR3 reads CSVEDLEETQYF. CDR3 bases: TGCAGCGTTGAAGATCTAGAGGAGACCCAGTACTTC.

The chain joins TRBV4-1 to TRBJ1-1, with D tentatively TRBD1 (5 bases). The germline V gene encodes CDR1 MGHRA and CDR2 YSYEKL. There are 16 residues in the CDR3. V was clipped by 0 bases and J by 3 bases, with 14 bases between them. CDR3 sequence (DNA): TGCGCCAGCAGCCAAGAAACCCCAGGGATTTACACTGAAGCTTTCTTT. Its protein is CASSQETPGIYTEAFF.

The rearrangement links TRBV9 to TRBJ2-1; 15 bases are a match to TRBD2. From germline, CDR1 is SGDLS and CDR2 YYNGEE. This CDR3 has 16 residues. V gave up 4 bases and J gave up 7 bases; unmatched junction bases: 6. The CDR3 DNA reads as TGTGCCAGCAGCAATCTCGGGACTAGCGGGAGGAATGAGCAGTTCTTC. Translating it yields CASSNLGTSGRNEQFF.

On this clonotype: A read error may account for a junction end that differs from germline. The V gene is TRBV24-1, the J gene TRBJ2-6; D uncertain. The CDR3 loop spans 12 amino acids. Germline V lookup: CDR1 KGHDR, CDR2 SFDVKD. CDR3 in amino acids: CVTSTGANVLTF. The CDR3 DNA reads TGTGTCACCTCAACAGGGGCCAACGTCCTGACTTTC.

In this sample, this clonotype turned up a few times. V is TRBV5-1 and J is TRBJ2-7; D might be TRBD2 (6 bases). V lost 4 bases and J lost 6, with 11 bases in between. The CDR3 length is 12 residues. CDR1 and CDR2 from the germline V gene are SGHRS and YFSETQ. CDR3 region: CASSGGTLEQYF. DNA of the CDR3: TGCGCCAGCAGCGGGGGGACGCTCGAGCAGTACTTC. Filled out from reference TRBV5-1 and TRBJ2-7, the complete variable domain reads KAGVTQTPRYLIKTRGQQVTLSCSPISGHRSVSWYQQTPGQGLQFLFEYFSETQRNKGNFPGRFSGRQFSNSRSEMNVSTLELGDSALYLCASSGGTLEQYFGPGTRLTVT.

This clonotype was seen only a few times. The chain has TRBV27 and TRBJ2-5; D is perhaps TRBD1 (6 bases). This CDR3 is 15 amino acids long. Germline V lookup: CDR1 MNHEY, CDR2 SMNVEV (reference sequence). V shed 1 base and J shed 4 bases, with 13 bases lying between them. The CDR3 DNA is TGTGCCAGCAGTTTATACGGCAGGGGCCGAGAGACCCAGTACTTC. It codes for CASSLYGRGRETQYF.

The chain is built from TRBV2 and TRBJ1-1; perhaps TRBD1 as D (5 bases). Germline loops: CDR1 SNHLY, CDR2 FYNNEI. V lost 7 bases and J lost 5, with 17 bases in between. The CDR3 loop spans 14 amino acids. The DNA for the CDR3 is TGTGCCAGCACCGGGACGGCCCAGAGAACTGAAGCTTTCTTT. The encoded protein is CASTGTAQRTEAFF.

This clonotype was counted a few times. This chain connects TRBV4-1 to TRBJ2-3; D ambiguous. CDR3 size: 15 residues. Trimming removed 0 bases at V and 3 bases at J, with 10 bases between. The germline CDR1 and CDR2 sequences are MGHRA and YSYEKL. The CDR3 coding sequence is TGCGCCAGCAGCCAAGATCCCCCAGGTACAGATACGCAGTATTTT. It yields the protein CASSQDPPGTDTQYF.

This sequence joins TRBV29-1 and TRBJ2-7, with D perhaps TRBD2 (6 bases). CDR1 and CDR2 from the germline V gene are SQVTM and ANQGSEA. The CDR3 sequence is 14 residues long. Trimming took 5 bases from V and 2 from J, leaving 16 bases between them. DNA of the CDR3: TGCAGCGTTCGACTACCCCGGGGGACCTACGAGCAGTACTTC. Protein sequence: CSVRLPRGTYEQYF.